This TCR beta chain is from a study of spatial heterogeneity in lung cancer. Germline CDR1 and CDR2: SNHLY and FYNNEI. This CDR3 comprises 15 residues. Between the trimmed V and J ends, which lost 0 bases and 3 bases, there was a span of 8 bases. In this sample, this clonotype turned up a few times. The library was prepared for alpha chains; this beta chain is a stray read, so its frequency means little. All TCR cDNA molecules were individually tagged with a unique molecular identifier. TCRdb independently ran MiXCR on the 5' RACE reads; one entry per CDR3 protein. Of about 12,000 distinct CDR3 sequences listed, about 6% are singletons. The time point: sample taken at primary tumor resection. Sequencing of whole RNA from tumor, nontumor lung or frozen PBMC involved no sorting.

V usage is TRBV2 and J usage is TRBJ2-2, with D perhaps being TRBD1 or TRBD2 (5 bases each). The clonotype was recovered from a male donor with early-stage non-small cell lung cancer. Here the sequenced sample was normal lung tissue next to the tumor, taken at surgery. The CDR3 sequence is CASSEALGDTGELFF. The CDR3 nucleotides read TGTGCCAGCAGTGAAGCATTGGGGGACACCGGGGAGCTGTTTTTT.